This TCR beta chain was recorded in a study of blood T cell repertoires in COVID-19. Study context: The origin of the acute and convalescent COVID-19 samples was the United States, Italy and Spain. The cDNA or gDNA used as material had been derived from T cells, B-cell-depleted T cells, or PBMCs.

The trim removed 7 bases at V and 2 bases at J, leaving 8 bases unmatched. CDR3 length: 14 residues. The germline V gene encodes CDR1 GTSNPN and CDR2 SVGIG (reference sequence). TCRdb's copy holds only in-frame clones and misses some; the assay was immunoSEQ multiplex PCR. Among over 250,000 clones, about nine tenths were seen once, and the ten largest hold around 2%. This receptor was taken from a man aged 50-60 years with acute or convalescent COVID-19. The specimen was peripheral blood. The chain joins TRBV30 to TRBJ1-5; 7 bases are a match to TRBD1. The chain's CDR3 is CAFEGGPGNQPQHF. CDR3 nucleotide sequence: TGTGCCTTCGAAGGGGGCCCAGGCAATCAGCCCCAGCATTTT.